Sequencing of this T cell receptor beta chain was carried out in a study of blood T cell repertoires in COVID-19. Study-wide context: Italy, Spain and the United States were the sources of the convalescent and acute COVID-19 samples. T cells, B-cell-depleted T cells, or PBMCs supplied cDNA or gDNA.

Original processing methods: Reference gene primers were amplified, and this amplification served to estimate nucleated cell counts. Using immunoSEQ multiplex PCR, the repertoire was profiled, and TCRdb retains in-frame clones only, with some absent. V, J and clone size were drawn from that table, and D and trimming were deduced from the DNA. The data hold about 140,000 clones, with more than 60% observed a single time. The specimen was peripheral blood. The source of this sequence is an elderly man with acute or convalescent COVID-19.

The CDR3 is CASSLERYTEAFF. CDR3 sequence (DNA): TGTGCCAGCAGCTTGGAGAGATACACTGAAGCTTTCTTT. The chain carries TRBV7-2 and TRBJ1-1, with no clear D. The CDR3 is made up of 13 amino acids. The germline V gene has CDR1 SGHTA and CDR2 FQGNSA. V lost 3 bases and J lost 3, with 8 bases in between.